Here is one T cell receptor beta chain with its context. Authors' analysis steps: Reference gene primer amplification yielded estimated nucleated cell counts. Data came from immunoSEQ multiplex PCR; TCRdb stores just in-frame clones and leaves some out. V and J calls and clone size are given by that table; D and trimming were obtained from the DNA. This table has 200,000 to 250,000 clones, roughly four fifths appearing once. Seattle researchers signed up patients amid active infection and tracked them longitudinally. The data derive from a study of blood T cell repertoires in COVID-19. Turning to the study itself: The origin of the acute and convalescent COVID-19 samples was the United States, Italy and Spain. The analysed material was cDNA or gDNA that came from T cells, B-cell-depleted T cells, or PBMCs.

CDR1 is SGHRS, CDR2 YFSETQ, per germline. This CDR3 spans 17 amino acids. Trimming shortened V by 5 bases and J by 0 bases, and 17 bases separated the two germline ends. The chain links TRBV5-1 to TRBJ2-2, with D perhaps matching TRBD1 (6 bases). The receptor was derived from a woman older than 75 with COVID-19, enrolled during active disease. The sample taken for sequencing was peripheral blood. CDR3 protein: CASRETGQFANTGELFF. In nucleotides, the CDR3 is TGCGCCAGCAGAGAGACAGGTCAGTTCGCGAACACCGGGGAGCTGTTTTTT.